The clone carrying this T cell receptor beta chain appeared a few times. Ages ranged from about 18 to 89 years, with residence in about 23 US areas. This entry is derived from a study of blood T cell repertoires in COVID-19. Study-wide context: PBMCs, B-cell-depleted T cells, or T cells were the source of the cDNA or gDNA that made up the material.

Measured with immunoSEQ multiplex PCR; TCRdb has only the in-frame clones, and not every one. The table records under 200,000 clones, 80% to 85% of them present only once. Germline loops: CDR1 SGHNT, CDR2 YYREEE (reference sequence). V dropped 4 bases and J dropped 5; count of bases not matched to a gene: 11. The CDR3 runs 16 residues. The sample consisted of PBMCs or T cells enriched from blood (not recorded which). The TCR sequence derives from a woman aged 50 to 60 who had recovered from COVID-19. The gene calls are TRBV5-4 and TRBJ2-2, with 7 nucleotides matching TRBD1. This CDR3 is CASSRNTGVGTGELFF. The DNA of the CDR3 is TGTGCCAGCAGCCGGAATACAGGGGTGGGGACCGGGGAGCTGTTTTTT.